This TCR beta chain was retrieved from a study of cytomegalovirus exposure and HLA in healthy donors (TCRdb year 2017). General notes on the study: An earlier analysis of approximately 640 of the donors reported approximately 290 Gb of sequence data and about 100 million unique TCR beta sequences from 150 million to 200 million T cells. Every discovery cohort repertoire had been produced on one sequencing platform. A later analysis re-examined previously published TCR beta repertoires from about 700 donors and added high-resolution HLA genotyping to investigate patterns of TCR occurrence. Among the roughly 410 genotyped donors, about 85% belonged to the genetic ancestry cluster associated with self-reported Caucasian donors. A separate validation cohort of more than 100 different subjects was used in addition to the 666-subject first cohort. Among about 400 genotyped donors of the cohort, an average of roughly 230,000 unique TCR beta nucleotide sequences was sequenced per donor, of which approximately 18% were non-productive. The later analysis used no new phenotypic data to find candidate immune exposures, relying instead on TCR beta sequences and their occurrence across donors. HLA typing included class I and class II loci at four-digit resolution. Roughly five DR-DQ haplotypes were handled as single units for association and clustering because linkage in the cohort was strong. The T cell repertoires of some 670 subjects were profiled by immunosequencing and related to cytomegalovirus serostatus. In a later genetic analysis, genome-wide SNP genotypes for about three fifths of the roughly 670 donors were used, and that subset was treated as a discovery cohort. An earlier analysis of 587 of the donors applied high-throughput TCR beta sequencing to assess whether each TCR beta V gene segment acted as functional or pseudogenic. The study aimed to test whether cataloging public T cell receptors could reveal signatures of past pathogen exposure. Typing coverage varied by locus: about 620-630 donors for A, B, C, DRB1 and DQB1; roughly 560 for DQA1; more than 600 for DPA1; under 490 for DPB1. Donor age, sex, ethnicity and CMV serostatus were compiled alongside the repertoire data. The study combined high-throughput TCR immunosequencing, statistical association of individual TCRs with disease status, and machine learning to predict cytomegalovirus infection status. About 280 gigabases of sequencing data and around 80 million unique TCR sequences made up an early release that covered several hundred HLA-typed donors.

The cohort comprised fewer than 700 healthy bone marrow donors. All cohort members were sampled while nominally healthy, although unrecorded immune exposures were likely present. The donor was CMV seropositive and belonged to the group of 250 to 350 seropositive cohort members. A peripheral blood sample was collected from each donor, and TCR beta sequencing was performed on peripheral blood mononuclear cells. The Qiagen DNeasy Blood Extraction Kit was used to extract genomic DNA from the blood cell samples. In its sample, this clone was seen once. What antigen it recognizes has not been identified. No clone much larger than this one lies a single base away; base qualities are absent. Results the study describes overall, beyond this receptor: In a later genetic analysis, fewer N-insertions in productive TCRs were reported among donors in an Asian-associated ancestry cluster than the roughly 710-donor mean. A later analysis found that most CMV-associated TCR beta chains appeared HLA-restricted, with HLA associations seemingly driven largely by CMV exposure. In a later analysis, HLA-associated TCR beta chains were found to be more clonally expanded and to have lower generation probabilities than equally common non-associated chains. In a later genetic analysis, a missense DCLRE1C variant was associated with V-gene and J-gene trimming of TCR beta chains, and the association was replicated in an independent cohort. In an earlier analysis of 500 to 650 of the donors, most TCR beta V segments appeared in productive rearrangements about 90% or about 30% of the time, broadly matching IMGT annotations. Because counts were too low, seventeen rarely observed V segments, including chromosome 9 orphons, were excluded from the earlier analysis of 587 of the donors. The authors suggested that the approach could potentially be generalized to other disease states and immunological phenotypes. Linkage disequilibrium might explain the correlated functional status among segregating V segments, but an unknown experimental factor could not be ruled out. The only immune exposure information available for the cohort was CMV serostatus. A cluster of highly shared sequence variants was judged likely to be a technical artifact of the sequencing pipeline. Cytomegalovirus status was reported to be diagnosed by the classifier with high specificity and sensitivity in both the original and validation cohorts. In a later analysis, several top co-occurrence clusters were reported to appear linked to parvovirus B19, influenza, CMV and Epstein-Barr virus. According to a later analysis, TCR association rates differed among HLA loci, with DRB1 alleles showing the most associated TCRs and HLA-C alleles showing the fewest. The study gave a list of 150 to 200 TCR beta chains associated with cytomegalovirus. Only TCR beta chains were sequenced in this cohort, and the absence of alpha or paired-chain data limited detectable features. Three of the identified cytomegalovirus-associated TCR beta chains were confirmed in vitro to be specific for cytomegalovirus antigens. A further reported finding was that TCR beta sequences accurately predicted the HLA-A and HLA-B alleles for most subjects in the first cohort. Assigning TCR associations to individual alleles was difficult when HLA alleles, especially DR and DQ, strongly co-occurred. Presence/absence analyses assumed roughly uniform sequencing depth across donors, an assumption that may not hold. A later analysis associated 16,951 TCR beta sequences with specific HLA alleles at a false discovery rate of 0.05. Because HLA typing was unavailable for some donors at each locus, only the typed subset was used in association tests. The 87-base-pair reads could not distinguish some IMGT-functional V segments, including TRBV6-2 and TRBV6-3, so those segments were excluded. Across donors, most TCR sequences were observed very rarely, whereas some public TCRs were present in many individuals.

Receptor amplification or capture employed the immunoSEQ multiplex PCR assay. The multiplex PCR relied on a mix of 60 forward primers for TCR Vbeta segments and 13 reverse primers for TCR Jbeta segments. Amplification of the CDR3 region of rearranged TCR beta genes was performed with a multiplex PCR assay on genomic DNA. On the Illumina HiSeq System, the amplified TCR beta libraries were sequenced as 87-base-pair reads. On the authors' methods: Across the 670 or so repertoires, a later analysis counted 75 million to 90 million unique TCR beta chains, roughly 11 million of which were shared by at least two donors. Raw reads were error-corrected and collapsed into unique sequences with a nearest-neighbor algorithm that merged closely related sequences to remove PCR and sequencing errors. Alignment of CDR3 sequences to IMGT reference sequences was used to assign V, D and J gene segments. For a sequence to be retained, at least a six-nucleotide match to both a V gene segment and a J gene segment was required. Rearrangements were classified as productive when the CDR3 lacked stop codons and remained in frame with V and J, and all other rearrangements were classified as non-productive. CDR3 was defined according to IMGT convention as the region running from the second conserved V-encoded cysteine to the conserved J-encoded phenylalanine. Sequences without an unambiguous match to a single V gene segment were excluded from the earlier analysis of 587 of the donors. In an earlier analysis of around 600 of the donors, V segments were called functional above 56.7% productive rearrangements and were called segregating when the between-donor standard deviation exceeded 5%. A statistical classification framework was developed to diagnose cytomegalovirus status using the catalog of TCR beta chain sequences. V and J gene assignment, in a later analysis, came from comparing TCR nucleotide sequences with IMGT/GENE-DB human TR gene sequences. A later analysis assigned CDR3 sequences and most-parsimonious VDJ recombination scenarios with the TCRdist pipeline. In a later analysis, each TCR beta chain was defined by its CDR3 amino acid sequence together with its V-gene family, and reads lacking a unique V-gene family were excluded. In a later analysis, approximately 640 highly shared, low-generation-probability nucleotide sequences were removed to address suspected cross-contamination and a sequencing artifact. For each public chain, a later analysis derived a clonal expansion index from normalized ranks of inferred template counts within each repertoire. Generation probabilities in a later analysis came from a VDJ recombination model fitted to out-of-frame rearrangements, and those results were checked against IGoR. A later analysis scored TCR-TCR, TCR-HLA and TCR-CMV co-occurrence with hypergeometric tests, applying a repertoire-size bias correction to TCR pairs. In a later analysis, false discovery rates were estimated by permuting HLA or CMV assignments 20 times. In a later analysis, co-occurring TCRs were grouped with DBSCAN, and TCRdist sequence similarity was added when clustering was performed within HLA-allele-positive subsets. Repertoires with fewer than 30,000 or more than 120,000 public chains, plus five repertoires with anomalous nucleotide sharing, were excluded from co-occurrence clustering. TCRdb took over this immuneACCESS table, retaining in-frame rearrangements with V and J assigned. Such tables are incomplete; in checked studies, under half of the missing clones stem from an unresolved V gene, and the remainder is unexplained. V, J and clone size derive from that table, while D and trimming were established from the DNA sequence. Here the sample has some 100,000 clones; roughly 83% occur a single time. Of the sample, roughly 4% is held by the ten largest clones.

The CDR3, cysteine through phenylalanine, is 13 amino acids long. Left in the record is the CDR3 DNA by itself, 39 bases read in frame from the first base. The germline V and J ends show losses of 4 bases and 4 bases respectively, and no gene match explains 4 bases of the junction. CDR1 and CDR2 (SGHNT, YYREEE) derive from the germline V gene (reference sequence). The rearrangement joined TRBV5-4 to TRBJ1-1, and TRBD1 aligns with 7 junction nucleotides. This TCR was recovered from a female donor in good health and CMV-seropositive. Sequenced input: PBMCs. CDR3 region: CASSRQGVTEAFF. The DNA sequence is TGTGCCAGCAGCCGACAGGGAGTCACTGAAGCTTTCTTT.